This T cell receptor beta chain was observed in a study of CD8 T cells in ankylosing spondylitis. Findings and limits, study-wide: According to the report, clones linked to the disease were significantly enriched in matched synovial fluid samples taken from ankylosing spondylitis patients. There was a TCR beta motif, made of 7 to 9 highly homologous variants, that appeared characteristic of ankylosing spondylitis blood.

A few counts support this clonotype. The antigen remains undetermined. The germline V and J ends were trimmed by 4 bases and 5 bases, with 6 bases remaining between them. This CDR3 spans 11 amino acids. The TCR beta libraries were generated through quantitative 5'-RACE incorporating molecular barcodes. TCRdb ran MiXCR on the 5' RACE reads and lists one entry per CDR3 protein. The sample gives 240,000 or so distinct CDR3 sequences, about 10% of which show up once; less than 7.5% is in the top ten. The source of this sequence is a male donor with ankylosing spondylitis or in good health (not recorded which). Sequenced: blood, either unsorted or a sorted T cell fraction (not recorded which). The rearrangement joins TRBV12-3 or TRBV12-4 to TRBJ2-7; D uncertain. The DNA for the CDR3 is TGTGCCAGCAGTTCGTGGGACGAGCAGTACTTC. Translated: CASSSWDEQYF.